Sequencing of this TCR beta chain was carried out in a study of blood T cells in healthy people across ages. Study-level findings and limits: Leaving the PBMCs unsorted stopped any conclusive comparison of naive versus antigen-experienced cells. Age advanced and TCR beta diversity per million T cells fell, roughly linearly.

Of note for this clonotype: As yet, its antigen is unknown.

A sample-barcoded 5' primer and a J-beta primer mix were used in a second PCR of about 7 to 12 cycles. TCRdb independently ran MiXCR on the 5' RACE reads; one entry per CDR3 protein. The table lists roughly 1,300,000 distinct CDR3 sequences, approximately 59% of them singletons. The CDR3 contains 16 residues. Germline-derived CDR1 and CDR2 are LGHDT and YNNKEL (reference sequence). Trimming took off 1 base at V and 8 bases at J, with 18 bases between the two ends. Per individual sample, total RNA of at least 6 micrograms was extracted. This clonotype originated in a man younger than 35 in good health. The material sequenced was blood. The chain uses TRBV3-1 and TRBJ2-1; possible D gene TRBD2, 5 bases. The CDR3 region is CASSQGGATNHDEQFF. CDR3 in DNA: TGTGCCAGCAGCCAAGGGGGAGCGACTAATCACGATGAGCAGTTCTTC.